This T cell receptor (beta chain) is from a study of blood T cell repertoires in COVID-19. Repertoires were generated with immunoSEQ multiplex PCR, while TCRdb's copy carries only in-frame clones and drops some. This table has 200,000 to 250,000 clones, under 90% appearing once. CDR1 and CDR2 (germline): SGHVS, FNYEAQ. V was shortened by 1 base and J by 0 bases, with 10 bases between the two germline ends. The CDR3 runs to 16 residues. Resolution of symptoms, clearance, or two negative PCRs was present in recovered Cohort 3 donors. Sequencing was done on a sample of PBMCs or T cells enriched from blood (not recorded which). This sequence was found in a man aged 55 to 70 who had recovered from COVID-19. This chain connects TRBV7-6 to TRBJ1-3, with D possibly being TRBD1 (6 bases). The CDR3 sequence is CASSLDQGGSGNTIYF. CDR3 nucleotides: TGTGCCAGCAGCTTAGATCAAGGGGGCTCTGGAAACACCATATATTTT.